Sequencing of this TCR beta chain was carried out in a study of cytomegalovirus exposure and HLA in healthy donors. PCR involved 60 Vbeta and 13 Jbeta primers. Sequenced by immunoSEQ multiplex PCR; TCRdb stores in-frame clones only, minus some. This sample yields about 120,000 clones, of which about 78% are seen a single time; roughly 8.2% belongs to the top ten. The count of this clone is one. There are 14 residues in the CDR3. The germline CDR1 and CDR2 sequences are LNHDA and SQIVND (reference sequence). J gave up 7 bases and V 7 bases, and 8 bases lay outside the gene matches. The sequencing sample was made of PBMCs. The J gene is TRBJ1-2, the V gene TRBV19, with 11 bases matching TRBD1. The TCR was taken from a woman aged 40 to 50 in good health and CMV-seropositive. The CDR3 region has the DNA TGTGCCAGTACCCGGGACAGGGGGGAATTTGGCTACACCTTC. Translated, it gives CASTRDRGEFGYTF.